This is a list of T cell receptor beta chains from one sample in a study of shared T cell receptors in the human thymus. Here immunoSEQ multiplex PCR was the method, and the copy in TCRdb shows in-frame clones only, minus some. The sample holds about 730,000 clones, approximately 83% seen once. This same sample was also part of a study on human thymus T cells.

The sequencing sample was made of thymocytes. The receptors here all came from a girl younger than two with a congenital heart defect. CDR3s include the opening cysteine and the closing phenylalanine or tryptophan. A D gene is named only where the DNA matches it firmly. Only some rows state a clone size, as once, few, many or a class for expanded clones.

D: TRBD1
J: TRBJ2-7
length: 13
V: TRBV18
size: once
DNA: TGTGCCAGCTCACCTGGGACAGGGGTCGAGCAGTACTTC
CDR3: CASSPGTGVEQYF

D: NA
J: TRBJ2-7
length: 15
V: TRBV2
size: NA
DNA: TGTGCCAGCAGGTCGGGACATCGGAGCTCCTACGAGCAGTACTTC
CDR3: CASRSGHRSSYEQYF

D: NA
J: TRBJ1-2
length: 14
V: TRBV7-8
size: NA
DNA: TGTGCCAGCACCAAACCCGGGGGGGGCTATGGCTACACCTTC
CDR3: CASTKPGGGYGYTF

D: TRBD1
J: TRBJ1-6
length: 14
V: TRBV5-5
size: NA
DNA: TGTGCCAGCAGCCCTGGACAGGGAAATTCACCCCTCCACTTT
CDR3: CASSPGQGNSPLHF

D: TRBD1
J: TRBJ1-2
length: 15
V: TRBV12-5
size: NA
DNA: TGTGCTAGTGCCCTCCGGGACAGGACTAACTATGGCTACACCTTC
CDR3: CASALRDRTNYGYTF

D: TRBD2
J: TRBJ2-3
length: 17
V: TRBV5-1
size: NA
DNA: TGCGCCAGCAGCTTGTTTCCAGCGGGGGGATGCACAGATACGCAGTATTTT
CDR3: CASSLFPAGGCTDTQYF

D: NA
J: TRBJ1-5
length: 15
V: TRBV6-4
size: NA
DNA: TGTGCCAGCAGTGACTCGAGTTACAGTTATCAGCCCCAGCATTTT
CDR3: CASSDSSYSYQPQHF

D: NA
J: TRBJ2-7
length: 14
V: TRBV6-5
size: NA
DNA: TGTCCCAGCAGTTACTCCCGCCAGGACTACGAGCAGTACTTC
CDR3: CPSSYSRQDYEQYF

D: NA
J: TRBJ2-7
length: 14
V: TRBV28
size: once
DNA: TGTGCCAGCAGTGCGGCGGATGTCTCCTACGAGCAGTACTTC
CDR3: CASSAADVSYEQYF

D: NA
J: TRBJ1-1
length: 12
V: TRBV5-1
size: NA
DNA: TGCGCCAGCAGCTGGGACGGGGGTGGCGCTTTCTTT
CDR3: CASSWDGGGAFF

D: TRBD1
J: TRBJ1-1
length: 14
V: TRBV27
size: NA
DNA: TGTGCCAGCAGTTTTGGGACAGGGTCCACTGAAGCTTTCTTT
CDR3: CASSFGTGSTEAFF

D: TRBD1
J: TRBJ2-3
length: 19
V: TRBV29-1
size: NA
DNA: TGCAGCGTTGGTAGGACAGAGGGGACAGGGGTTTCTTCCACAGATACGCAGTATTTT
CDR3: CSVGRTEGTGVSSTDTQYF